There are a few counts of the clone carrying this TCR beta chain. This specimen comes from a study of blood T cell repertoires in COVID-19. This CDR3 has 14 residues. Trimming stripped 7 bases from V and 4 bases from J, with 14 bases between. Germline V gene lookup returns CDR1 LNHNV and CDR2 YYDKDF (reference sequence). Produced via immunoSEQ multiplex PCR; TCRdb's table is partial and in-frame only. Of more than 55,000 clones detected, roughly nine tenths appear once; the ten largest clones hold 15% to 20%. V gene TRBV15 combines with J gene TRBJ1-5; D is uncertain. The TCR sequence derives from a woman between 55 and 75 years old with COVID-19, enrolled during active disease. Material for sequencing was peripheral blood. CDR3: CATTIDFRNQPQHF. The CDR3 nucleotides read TGTGCCACCACCATTGACTTTCGTAATCAGCCCCAGCATTTT.